This TCR beta chain stems from a study of resident and recirculating memory T cells in vitiligo. Study background: Samples were epidermis from two lesional and two nonlesional sites, plus PBMCs. Study observations and caveats: Different lesions suggested infiltration by different T cell clones. Vitiligo lesions lacked a unique dominant clone, and clonality varied.

Here immunoSEQ multiplex PCR was the method, and the copy in TCRdb shows in-frame clones only, minus some. Of more than 65,000 clones listed, more than 85% were seen once; the top ten hold roughly 5%. Patients who had received treatment within the previous three months were excluded. This clone is categorized as medium-sized. Its target is not known. The CDR3 contains 16 residues. CDR1 and CDR2 from the germline V gene are SGHTA and FQGNSA. Trimming took 7 bases from V and 6 from J; bases not matched to a gene: 13. The genes are TRBV7-2 and TRBJ2-2, with 8 nucleotides matching TRBD2. This TCR was sampled from a male donor with vitiligo. The material sequenced was blood. The CDR3 protein is CASTREAQRGSGELFF. CDR3 bases: TGTGCCAGCACCCGAGAGGCCCAGCGGGGGTCCGGGGAGCTGTTTTTT. Based on the CDR3 plus reference TRBV7-2 and TRBJ2-2, the full variable domain is GAGVSQSPSNKVTEKGKDVELRCDPISGHTALYWYRQSLGQGLEFLIYFQGNSAPDKSGLPSDRFSAERTGGSVSTLTIQRTQQEDSAVYLCASTREAQRGSGELFFGEGSRLTVL.